The clone carrying this T cell receptor beta chain was observed a handful of times. With 60 Vbeta and 13 Jbeta primers, the PCR was carried out. Repertoires were generated with immunoSEQ multiplex PCR, while TCRdb's copy carries only in-frame clones and drops some. The sample lists about 120,000 clones, 74% seen once, with just over 2% in the top ten. These data come from a study of cytomegalovirus exposure and HLA in healthy donors. CDR3 length equals 14 residues. J lost 2 bases, V lost 11 bases, and 9 bases had no gene match. Germline V lookup: CDR1 SNHLY, CDR2 FYNNEI. V and J are TRBV2 and TRBJ2-3; 8 nucleotides line up with TRBD2. This sequence was found in a human donor in good health. The sequencing sample was made of PBMCs. The CDR3 loop reads CAYRTGGVTDTQYF. CDR3 DNA: TGTGCCTACCGAACCGGGGGGGTCACAGATACGCAGTATTTT.